The entry below describes one T cell receptor beta chain. The sample comes from a study of blood T cell repertoires in COVID-19. As for the study in general: Sites across the United States, Italy and Spain contributed samples from acute and convalescent COVID-19. Sample material is recorded as cDNA or gDNA derived from T cells, B-cell-depleted T cells, or PBMCs.

This table comes from immunoSEQ multiplex PCR, and its TCRdb copy is limited to in-frame clones, with some not included. This sample has approximately 260,000 clones, with about 88% found just once. The germline V gene has CDR1 LGHDT and CDR2 YNNKEL (reference sequence). This CDR3 spans 15 amino acids. Trimming removed 3 bases from V and 1 base from J, with 12 bases in between. V is TRBV3-1 (or the pseudogene TRBV3-2) and J is TRBJ2-5; unclear D gene. The source material was peripheral blood. The TCR sequence derives from a middle-aged woman who had recovered from COVID-19. Here the CDR3 DNA reads TGTGCCAGCAGCCAGGGCCACCTCTCCCAAGAGACCCAGTACTTC. Its protein is CASSQGHLSQETQYF.